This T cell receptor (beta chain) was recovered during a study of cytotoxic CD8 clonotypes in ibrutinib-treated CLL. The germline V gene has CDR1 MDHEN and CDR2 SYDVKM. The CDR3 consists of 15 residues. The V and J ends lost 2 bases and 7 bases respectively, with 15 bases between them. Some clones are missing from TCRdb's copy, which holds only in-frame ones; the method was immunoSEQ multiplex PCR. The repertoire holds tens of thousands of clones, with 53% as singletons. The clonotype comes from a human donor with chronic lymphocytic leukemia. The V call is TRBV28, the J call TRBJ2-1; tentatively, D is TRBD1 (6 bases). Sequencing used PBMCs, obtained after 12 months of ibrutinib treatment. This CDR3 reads CASSLGGARSNEQFF. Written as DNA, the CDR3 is TGTGCCAGCAGTTTAGGGGGCGCGCGGTCGAATGAGCAGTTCTTC. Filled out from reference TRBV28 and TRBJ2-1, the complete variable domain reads DVKVTQSSRYLVKRTGEKVFLECVQDMDHENMFWYRQDPGLGLRLIYFSYDVKMKEKGDIPEGYSVSREKKERFSLILESASTNQTSMYLCASSLGGARSNEQFFGPGTRLTVL.